The 29 T cell receptor beta chains below were found in one sample sequenced in a study of blood T cell repertoires in COVID-19. This table comes from immunoSEQ multiplex PCR, and its TCRdb copy is limited to in-frame clones, with some not included. The profile shows 200,000 or so clones, just under 90% of them singletons. Sample: peripheral blood. The receptors were sampled from a young man with COVID-19, enrolled during active disease.

V is TRBV28 and J is TRBJ2-7, with TRBD2 identical over 8 bases. The CDR3 contains 12 residues. J gave up 5 bases and V 8 bases, and 5 bases lay outside the gene matches. From germline, CDR1 is MDHEN and CDR2 SYDVKM. The CDR3 region has the DNA TGTGCCAGCCAATCGGGGGGGAACGAGCAGTACTTC. Its translation: CASQSGGNEQYF.

Regarding this clone: Other DNA variants within this sample encode the same CDR3. The V and J genes are TRBV28 and TRBJ1-2; weak D call: TRBD1 (5 bases). This CDR3 spans 11 amino acids. V was shortened by 6 bases and J by 8 bases, with 10 bases between the two germline ends. Germline CDR1 MDHEN, CDR2 SYDVKM. This CDR3 reads CASSPRGGYTF. The CDR3 DNA sequence: TGTGCCAGCAGCCCAAGGGGCGGCTACACCTTC.

The chain employs TRBV29-1 and TRBJ2-7; 7 nucleotides align to TRBD1. Germline values: CDR1 SQVTM, CDR2 ANQGSEA. V trimming: 6 bases; J trimming: 5 bases; junction bases outside the gene matches: 4. The length of the CDR3 is 11 residues. The CDR3 bases are TGCAGCGTCGCGACAGGGAACGAGCAGTACTTC. Protein: CSVATGNEQYF.

This rearrangement joins TRBV10-1 to TRBJ1-2, with 7 bases fitting TRBD1. Germline V lookup: CDR1 WNHNN, CDR2 SYGVQD (reference sequence). V lost 6 bases to trimming and J lost 4 bases; unmatched junction nucleotides: 8. CDR3 length: 14 amino acids. The CDR3, as DNA: TGCGCCAGCAGGGTGACAGGGACCCTCTATGGCTACACCTTC. It codes for CASRVTGTLYGYTF.

The chain has TRBV5-1 and TRBJ1-2, with D perhaps TRBD1 (6 bases). Looked up from germline, CDR1 is SGHRS and CDR2 is YFSETQ. Deletions cut 4 bases from V and 4 bases from J, with 17 bases between. This CDR3 has 15 residues. The CDR3 DNA is TGCGCCAGCAGCACTTCGACAGGAGCCGCCTATGGCTACACCTTC. Translated: CASSTSTGAAYGYTF. Full variable domain (rest looked up from reference TRBV5-1 and TRBJ1-2): KAGVTQTPRYLIKTRGQQVTLSCSPISGHRSVSWYQQTPGQGLQFLFEYFSETQRNKGNFPGRFSGRQFSNSRSEMNVSTLELGDSALYLCASSTSTGAAYGYTFGSGTRLTVV.

This chain uses TRBV27 with TRBJ2-1, with 11 bases identical to TRBD2. The CDR3 extends over 16 amino acids. The ends lost 8 bases at V and 9 bases at J; junction bases unmatched: 15. Germline V gives CDR1 MNHEY, CDR2 SMNVEV (reference sequence). Written as DNA, the CDR3 is TGTGCCAGCTCCACCATACTAGCGGGAGCGGGAGGTGAGCAGTTCTTC. Translated, it gives CASSTILAGAGGEQFF.

V usage is TRBV18 and J usage is TRBJ1-6, with a possible D match to TRBD1 (5 bases). This CDR3 contains 14 residues. Looked up from germline, CDR1 is KGHSH and CDR2 is LQKENI. Trimming took 2 bases from V and 5 from J, leaving 7 bases between them. The CDR3 is CASSPDSHNSPLHF. In DNA, the CDR3 is TGTGCCAGCTCACCAGACAGCCATAATTCACCCCTCCACTTT.

The chain combines TRBV5-4 with TRBJ2-7; 11 positions match TRBD2. The CDR3 is 14 residues long. The junction had 2 bases not matched to a gene; V was cut back by 4 bases and J by 2 bases. Germline CDR1 reads SGHNT; CDR2 reads YYREEE (reference sequence). The CDR3 loop is CASSPGLAAYEQYF. Here the CDR3 DNA reads TGTGCCAGCAGCCCGGGACTAGCGGCCTACGAGCAGTACTTC. Full variable domain (remainder filled in from reference TRBV5-4 and TRBJ2-7): ETGVTQSPTHLIKTRGQQVTLRCSSQSGHNTVSWYQQALGQGPQFIFQYYREEENGRGNFPPRFSGLQFPNYSSELNVNALELDDSALYLCASSPGLAAYEQYFGPGTRLTVT.

The chain carries TRBV19 and TRBJ2-2, with 7 nucleotides matching TRBD2. This CDR3 region has 15 residues. Germline V gene data show CDR1 as LNHDA and CDR2 as SQIVND (reference sequence). After removal of 7 bases from V and 5 bases from J, the junction contained 10 bases not matched to a gene. The CDR3 DNA reads TGTGCCAGTACCTTTATCTCGGGGGGAACCGGGGAGCTGTTTTTT. Translation gives CASTFISGGTGELFF.

J is TRBJ2-2 and V is TRBV28, with D possibly matching TRBD1 (6 bases). CDR1 is MDHEN and CDR2 is SYDVKM in the germline V gene. Trimming stripped 1 base from V and 6 bases from J, with 12 bases between. This CDR3 is 15 amino acids long. The CDR3: CASSLFTGFAGELFF. CDR3 nucleotide sequence: TGTGCCAGCAGTTTATTCACAGGGTTTGCCGGGGAGCTGTTTTTT.

The J gene is TRBJ2-7, the V gene TRBV27; 10 bases line up with TRBD1. J was trimmed by 2 bases and V by 1 base; bases with no gene match: 11. There are 18 residues in the CDR3. CDR1 MNHEY and CDR2 SMNVEV come from the germline V gene (reference sequence). Here the CDR3 reads CASSLLGQGPEKTYEQYF. In nucleotides, the CDR3 is TGTGCCAGCAGTTTATTGGGACAGGGGCCCGAAAAGACCTACGAGCAGTACTTC.

The chain couples TRBV20-1 to TRBJ2-1, with D unclear. V was trimmed by 3 bases and J by 7 bases, leaving 7 bases between them. The CDR3 is 11 amino acids. Germline lookup yields CDR1 DFQATT and CDR2 SNEGSKA (reference sequence). This CDR3 reads CSASSVNEQFF. The DNA of the CDR3 is TGCAGTGCTAGCTCCGTAAATGAGCAGTTCTTC.

The genes are TRBV15 and TRBJ2-1; a possible D gene is TRBD1 (6 bases). Germline CDR1 reads LNHNV; CDR2 reads YYDKDF (reference sequence). This CDR3 is built from 15 residues. Trimming removed 1 base at V and 6 bases at J, with 13 bases between. CDR3 DNA: TGTGCCACCAGCAGAGGGGCAGGGGCCGCCAATGAGCAGTTCTTC. It codes for CATSRGAGAANEQFF.

This CDR3 is CASSLELTWSTEAFF. The CDR3 nucleotides read TGCGCCAGCAGCTTGGAGCTCACCTGGAGCACTGAAGCTTTCTTT. The chain uses TRBV5-1 and TRBJ1-1; D is unresolved. V was cut by 0 bases and J by 4 bases, with 13 bases left in between. From germline, CDR1 is SGHRS and CDR2 YFSETQ. The CDR3 runs 15 residues.

The sample holds a few counts of this clone. The chain recombines TRBV5-1 with TRBJ2-2; 14 positions agree with TRBD2. This CDR3 is built from 16 residues. CDR1 and CDR2 from the germline V gene are SGHRS and YFSETQ. V was clipped by 6 bases and J by 6 bases; unmatched bases: 7. The CDR3 loop is CASTGLAGANSGELFF. The CDR3 DNA reads TGCGCCAGCACGGGACTAGCGGGAGCGAATTCCGGGGAGCTGTTTTTT.

The gene calls are TRBV2 and TRBJ2-2; D ambiguous. CDR1 and CDR2 from the germline V gene are SNHLY and FYNNEI. CDR3 length equals 14 residues. V shed 3 bases and J shed 0 bases, with 5 bases lying between them. CDR3 loop: CASSEESNTGELFF. The CDR3 coding sequence is TGTGCCAGCAGTGAGGAGTCGAACACCGGGGAGCTGTTTTTT.

This chain uses TRBV9 with TRBJ2-3, with D tentatively TRBD2 (7 bases). This CDR3 is 15 amino acids long. The V end lost 2 bases, the J end lost 1 base, and 11 bases lay between the germline ends. Germline V gives CDR1 SGDLS, CDR2 YYNGEE. The CDR3 here is CASSVRGGGTDTQYF. The CDR3 bases are TGTGCCAGCAGCGTTCGCGGGGGCGGCACAGATACGCAGTATTTT. The full variable domain, rest sourced from reference TRBV9 and TRBJ2-3, is DSGVTQTPKHLITATGQRVTLRCSPRSGDLSVYWYQQSLDQGLQFLIQYYNGEERAKGNILERFSAQQFPDLHSELNLSSLELGDSALYFCASSVRGGGTDTQYFGPGTRLTVL.

This sequence joins TRBV5-4 and TRBJ2-1; TRBD1 might be the D (5 bases). V lost 4 bases and J lost 4, with 15 bases in between. The CDR3 is 15 amino acids. The V gene's germline CDR1 is SGHNT and CDR2 YYREEE (reference sequence). The CDR3 DNA reads as TGTGCCAGCAGCGTTAGTCAGGACAAATACAATGAGCAGTTCTTC. This sequence encodes CASSVSQDKYNEQFF.

J is TRBJ2-3 and V is TRBV7-3, with TRBD1 identical over 8 bases. V gave up 1 base and J gave up 4 bases; unmatched junction bases: 10. Germline V CDR1 and CDR2: SGHTA, FQGTGA. The CDR3 runs 17 residues. The DNA for the CDR3 is TGTGCCAGCAGCTTAATCCCACCCGGGACAGGTGCAGATACGCAGTATTTT. Translation: CASSLIPPGTGADTQYF. The whole variable domain, remainder taken from reference TRBV7-3 and TRBJ2-3, is GAGVSQTPSNKVTEKGKYVELRCDPISGHTALYWYRQSLGQGPEFLIYFQGTGAADDSGLPNDRFFAVRPEGSVSTLKIQRTERGDSAVYLCASSLIPPGTGADTQYFGPGTRLTVL.

The chain joins TRBV19 to TRBJ2-1; TRBD2 agrees at 11 bases. Trimming cost V 0 bases and J 12 bases; bases outside gene matches: 7. Germline CDR1 reads LNHDA; CDR2 reads SQIVND (reference sequence). CDR3 length: 15 amino acids. In nucleotides, the CDR3 is TGTGCCAGTAGTATAGAGAGTAGCGGGGGGGAGTGGCAGTTCTTC. It translates to CASSIESSGGEWQFF.

The J gene is TRBJ2-1, the V gene TRBV7-8, with unresolved D. This CDR3 contains 16 residues. V lost 5 bases to trimming and J lost 0 bases, with 14 bases between them. The germline gives CDR1 SGHVS, CDR2 FQNEAQ. The CDR3 here is CASSPRRESSYNEQFF. Here the CDR3 DNA reads TGTGCCAGCAGCCCACGCCGCGAAAGCTCCTACAATGAGCAGTTCTTC.

The CDR3 sequence is CASSFSDDRPYTF. CDR3 in DNA: TGTGCCAGCAGCTTCTCAGATGACAGGCCTTACACCTTC. The chain joins TRBV5-6 to TRBJ1-2; tentatively, D is TRBD1 (6 bases). Germline CDR1 and CDR2: SGHDT and YYEEEE. Trimming took 2 bases from V and 11 from J, leaving 16 bases between them. This CDR3 contains 13 residues. Variable domain in full (rest from reference TRBV5-6 and TRBJ1-2): DAGVTQSPTHLIKTRGQQVTLRCSPKSGHDTVSWYQQALGQGPQFIFQYYEEEERQRGNFPDRFSGHQFPNYSSELNVNALLLGDSALYLCASSFSDDRPYTFGSGTRLTVV.

The chain carries TRBV14 and TRBJ2-7; TRBD1 might be the D (5 bases). V gave up 5 bases and J gave up 3 bases, with 11 bases separating them. CDR1 and CDR2 from the germline V gene are SGHDN and FVKESK. This CDR3 comprises 13 residues. The CDR3 DNA is TGTGCCAGCAGCGCAGACAGCCTCTACGAGCAGTACTTC. Translated, it gives CASSADSLYEQYF.

The table lists this clone with a few counts. V gene TRBV3-1 (or the pseudogene TRBV3-2) combines with J gene TRBJ1-1, with D maybe TRBD1 (5 bases). In germline, CDR1 is LGHDT, CDR2 YNNKEL (reference sequence). V lost 1 base, J lost 5 bases, and 11 bases lay in between. This CDR3 is 14 amino acids long. The DNA for the CDR3 is TGTGCCAGCAGCCAAGGTTGGGGGGTTACTGAAGCTTTCTTT. As protein: CASSQGWGVTEAFF.

The chain recombines TRBV28 with TRBJ2-1, with 11 bases aligning to TRBD2. The V segment lost 6 bases and the J segment 5 bases; nucleotides outside the gene matches: 9. This CDR3 region has 16 residues. In germline, CDR1 is MDHEN, CDR2 SYDVKM. Written as DNA, the CDR3 is TGTGCCAGCAGCTCCTTAGGGACTAGCGGTCACAATGAGCAGTTCTTC. Residues: CASSSLGTSGHNEQFF.

This clone was recorded a few times. The chain is built from TRBV6-4 and TRBJ2-6; possible D gene TRBD1, 6 bases. Trimming removed 3 bases at V and 1 base at J, with 13 bases between. Germline loops: CDR1 MRHNA, CDR2 SNTAGT. The CDR3 extends over 17 amino acids. The CDR3 nucleotides read TGTGCCAGCAGTGATATGGGTCAGGGGTCTGGGGCCAACGTCCTGACTTTC. The encoded protein is CASSDMGQGSGANVLTF.

V gene TRBV5-6 combines with J gene TRBJ1-6; 7 positions match TRBD1. Germline V gene sequence: CDR1 SGHDT, CDR2 YYEEEE. J gave up 7 bases and V 4 bases, and 5 bases lay outside the gene matches. The CDR3 totals 14 residues. In nucleotides, the CDR3 is TGTGCCAGCAGCCCTGGACAGGCAAATTCACCCCTCCACTTT. Translated, it gives CASSPGQANSPLHF.

This chain connects TRBV27 to TRBJ1-1; D not certain. Germline V gene lookup returns CDR1 MNHEY and CDR2 SMNVEV (reference sequence). V was trimmed by 1 base and J by 10 bases, leaving 10 bases between them. The CDR3 sequence is 12 residues long. The CDR3 sequence is CASSLYPGPAFF. CDR3 coding DNA: TGTGCCAGCAGTTTATATCCAGGCCCAGCTTTCTTT.

The chain is built from TRBV10-3 and TRBJ1-6, with D maybe TRBD1 (6 bases). CDR1 ENHRY and CDR2 SYGVKD come from the germline V gene. The CDR3 is 14 residues long. Between the trimmed V and J ends, which lost 6 bases and 5 bases, there was a span of 11 bases. CDR3 DNA sequence: TGTGCCATCAGGACCCCAGGGGATAATTCACCCCTCCACTTT. Its translation is CAIRTPGDNSPLHF.